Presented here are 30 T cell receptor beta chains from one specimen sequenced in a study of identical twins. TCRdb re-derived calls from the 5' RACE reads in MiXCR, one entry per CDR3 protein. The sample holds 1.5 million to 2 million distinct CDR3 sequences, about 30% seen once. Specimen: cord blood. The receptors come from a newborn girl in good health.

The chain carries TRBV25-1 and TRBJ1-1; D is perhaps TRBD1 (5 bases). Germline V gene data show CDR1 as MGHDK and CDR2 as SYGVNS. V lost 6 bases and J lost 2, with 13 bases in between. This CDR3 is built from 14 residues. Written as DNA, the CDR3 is TGTGCCAGCAGCGCCTTGGGGGGAAACACTGAAGCTTTCTTT. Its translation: CASSALGGNTEAFF.

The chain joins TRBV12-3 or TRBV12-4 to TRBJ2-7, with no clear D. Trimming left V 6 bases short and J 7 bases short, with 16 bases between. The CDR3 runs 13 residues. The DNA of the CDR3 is TGTGCCAGCAGCCGGCAGCTTCTTAGGGAGCAGTACTTC. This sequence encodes CASSRQLLREQYF.

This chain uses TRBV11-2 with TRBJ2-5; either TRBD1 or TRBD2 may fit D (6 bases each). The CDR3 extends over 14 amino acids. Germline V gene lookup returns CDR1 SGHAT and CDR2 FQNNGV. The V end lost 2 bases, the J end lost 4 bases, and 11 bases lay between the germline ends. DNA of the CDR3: TGTGCCAGCAGCTTAAGTGAGGGGGGAGAGACCCAGTACTTC. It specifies CASSLSEGGETQYF.

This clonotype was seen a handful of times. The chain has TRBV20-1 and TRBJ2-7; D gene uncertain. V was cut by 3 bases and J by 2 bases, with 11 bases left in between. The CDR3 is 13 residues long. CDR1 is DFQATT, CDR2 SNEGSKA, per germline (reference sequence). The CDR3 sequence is CSASTSHPYEQYF. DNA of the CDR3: TGCAGTGCTAGTACCAGCCACCCCTACGAGCAGTACTTC.

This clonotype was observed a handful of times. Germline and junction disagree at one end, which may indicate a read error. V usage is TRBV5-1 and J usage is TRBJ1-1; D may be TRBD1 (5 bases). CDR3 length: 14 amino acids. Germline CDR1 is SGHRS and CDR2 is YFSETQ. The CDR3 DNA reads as TGCGCCAGCAGATTGGAGGTGGGGGACACTGAAGCTTTCTTT. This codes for CASRLEVGDTEAFF.

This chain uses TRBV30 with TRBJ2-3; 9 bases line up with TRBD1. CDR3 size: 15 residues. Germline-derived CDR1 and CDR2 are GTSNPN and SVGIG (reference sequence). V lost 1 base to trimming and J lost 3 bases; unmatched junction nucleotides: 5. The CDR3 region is CAWSAGQGTTDTQYF. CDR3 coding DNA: TGTGCCTGGAGTGCCGGACAGGGGACGACAGATACGCAGTATTTT.

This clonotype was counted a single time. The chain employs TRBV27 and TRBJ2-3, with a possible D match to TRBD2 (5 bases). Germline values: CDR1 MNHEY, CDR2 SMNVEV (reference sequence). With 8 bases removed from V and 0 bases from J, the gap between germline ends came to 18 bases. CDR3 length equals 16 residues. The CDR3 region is CASPSNRGPSTDTQYF. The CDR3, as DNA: TGTGCCAGCCCCTCCAATCGGGGTCCCAGCACAGATACGCAGTATTTT.

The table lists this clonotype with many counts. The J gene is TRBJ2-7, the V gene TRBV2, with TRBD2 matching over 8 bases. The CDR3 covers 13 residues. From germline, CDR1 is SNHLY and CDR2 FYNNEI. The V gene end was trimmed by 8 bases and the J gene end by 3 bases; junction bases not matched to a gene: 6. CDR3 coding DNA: TGTGCCAGCTCCGGGACTAGAGGCTACGAGCAGTACTTC. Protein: CASSGTRGYEQYF.

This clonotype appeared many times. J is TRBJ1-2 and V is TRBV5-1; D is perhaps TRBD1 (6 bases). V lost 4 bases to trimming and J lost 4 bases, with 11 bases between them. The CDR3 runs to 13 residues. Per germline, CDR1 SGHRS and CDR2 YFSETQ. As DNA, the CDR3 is TGCGCCAGCAGCATTGGGACAACCTATGGCTACACCTTC. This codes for CASSIGTTYGYTF.

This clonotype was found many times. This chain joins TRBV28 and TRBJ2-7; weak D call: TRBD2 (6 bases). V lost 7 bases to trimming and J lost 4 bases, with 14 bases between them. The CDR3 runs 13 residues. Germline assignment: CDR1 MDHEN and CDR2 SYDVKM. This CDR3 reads CASTSTGLYEQYF. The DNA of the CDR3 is TGTGCCAGCACCAGCACAGGACTATACGAGCAGTACTTC.

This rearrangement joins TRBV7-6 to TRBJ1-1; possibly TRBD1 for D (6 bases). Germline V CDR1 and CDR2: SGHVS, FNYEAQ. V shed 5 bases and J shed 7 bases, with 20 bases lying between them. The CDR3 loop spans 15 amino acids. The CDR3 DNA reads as TGTGCCAGCAGCGCTAGATTAACAGGGCGGATTGAAGCTTTCTTT. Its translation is CASSARLTGRIEAFF.

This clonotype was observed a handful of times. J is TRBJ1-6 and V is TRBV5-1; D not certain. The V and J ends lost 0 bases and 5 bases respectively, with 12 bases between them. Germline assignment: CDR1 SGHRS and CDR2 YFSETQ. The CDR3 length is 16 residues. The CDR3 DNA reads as TGCGCCAGCAGCTTGGCAGGATTCGGACATAATTCACCCCTCCACTTT. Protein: CASSLAGFGHNSPLHF. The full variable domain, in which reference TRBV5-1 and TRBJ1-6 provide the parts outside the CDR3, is KAGVTQTPRYLIKTRGQQVTLSCSPISGHRSVSWYQQTPGQGLQFLFEYFSETQRNKGNFPGRFSGRQFSNSRSEMNVSTLELGDSALYLCASSLAGFGHNSPLHFGNGTRLTVT.

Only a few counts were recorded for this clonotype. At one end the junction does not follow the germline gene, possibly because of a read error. The CDR3 protein is CSVGWGSYNEQFF. In DNA, the CDR3 is TGCAGTGTTGGTTGGGGCTCCTACAATGAGCAGTTCTTC. This chain links TRBV29-1 with TRBJ2-1; no clear D. The CDR3 has 13 residues. Germline CDR1 is SQVTM and CDR2 is ANQGSEA.

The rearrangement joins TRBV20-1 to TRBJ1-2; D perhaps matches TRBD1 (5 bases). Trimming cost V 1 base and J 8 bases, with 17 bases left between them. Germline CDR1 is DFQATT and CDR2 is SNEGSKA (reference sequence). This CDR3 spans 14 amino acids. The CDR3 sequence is CSARVWGVVIGYTF. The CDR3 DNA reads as TGCAGTGCTAGAGTTTGGGGGGTAGTAATAGGCTACACCTTC.

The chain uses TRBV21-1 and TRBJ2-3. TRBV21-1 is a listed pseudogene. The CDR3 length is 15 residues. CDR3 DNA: TGTGCCAGCACCAGCCTCGATGGCGGATCAGATACGCAGTATTTT. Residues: CASTSLDGGSDTQYF.

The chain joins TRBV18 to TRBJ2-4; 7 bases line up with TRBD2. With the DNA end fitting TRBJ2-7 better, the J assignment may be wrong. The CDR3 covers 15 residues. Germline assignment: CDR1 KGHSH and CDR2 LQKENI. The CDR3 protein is CASSLWEGSTYEQYF. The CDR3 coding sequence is TGTGCCAGCTCACTATGGGAGGGTTCTACCTACGAGCAGTACTTC.

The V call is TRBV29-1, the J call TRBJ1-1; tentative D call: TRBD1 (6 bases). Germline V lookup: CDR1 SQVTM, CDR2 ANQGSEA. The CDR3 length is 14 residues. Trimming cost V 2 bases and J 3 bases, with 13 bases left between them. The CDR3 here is CSVERRGAHTEAFF. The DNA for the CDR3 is TGCAGCGTTGAACGGCGGGGGGCGCACACTGAAGCTTTCTTT.

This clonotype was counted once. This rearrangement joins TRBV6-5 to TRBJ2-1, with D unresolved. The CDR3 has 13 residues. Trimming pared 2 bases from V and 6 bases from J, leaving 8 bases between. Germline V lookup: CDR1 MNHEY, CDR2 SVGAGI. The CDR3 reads CASSYGWGNEQFF. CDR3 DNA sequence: TGTGCCAGCAGTTACGGCTGGGGCAATGAGCAGTTCTTC.

The CDR3 sequence is CASSAREGFLAKNIQYF. CDR3 coding DNA: TGTGCCAGCAGTGCCAGGGAGGGTTTCCTAGCCAAAAACATTCAGTACTTC. This chain connects TRBV6-1 to TRBJ2-4, with TRBD2 identical over 7 bases. CDR3 length: 17 amino acids. V shed 4 bases, J shed 0 bases, and the junction held 9 bases outside the gene matches. Per germline, CDR1 MNHNS and CDR2 SASEGT.

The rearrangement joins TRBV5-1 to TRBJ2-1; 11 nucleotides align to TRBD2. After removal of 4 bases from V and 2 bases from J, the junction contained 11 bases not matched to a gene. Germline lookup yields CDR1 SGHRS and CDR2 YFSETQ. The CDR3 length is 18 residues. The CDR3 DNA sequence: TGCGCCAGCAGCACTCTCCTCTCTAGCGGGAGGACCTACAATGAGCAGTTCTTC. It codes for CASSTLLSSGRTYNEQFF.

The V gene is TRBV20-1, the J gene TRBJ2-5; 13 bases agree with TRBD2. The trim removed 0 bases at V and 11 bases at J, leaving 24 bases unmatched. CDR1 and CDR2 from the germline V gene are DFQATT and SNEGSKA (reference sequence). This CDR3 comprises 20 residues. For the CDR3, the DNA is TGCAGTGCTAGAGAACTCCAACTAGCGGGAGGGTCGGGGGGCTACAATGAGCAGTACTTC. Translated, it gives CSARELQLAGGSGGYNEQYF.

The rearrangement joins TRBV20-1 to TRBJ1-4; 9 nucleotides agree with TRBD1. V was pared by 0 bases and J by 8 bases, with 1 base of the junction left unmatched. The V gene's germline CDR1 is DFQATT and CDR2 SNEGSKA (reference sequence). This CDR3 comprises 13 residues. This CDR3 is CSAREGTGEKLFF. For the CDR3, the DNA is TGCAGTGCTAGAGAGGGGACAGGGGAAAAACTGTTTTTT.

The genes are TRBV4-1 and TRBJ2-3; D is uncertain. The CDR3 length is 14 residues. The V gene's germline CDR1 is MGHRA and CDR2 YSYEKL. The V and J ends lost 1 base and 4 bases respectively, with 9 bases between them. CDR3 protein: CASSQGSVPDTQYF. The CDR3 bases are TGCGCCAGCAGCCAAGGGTCTGTGCCAGATACGCAGTATTTT.

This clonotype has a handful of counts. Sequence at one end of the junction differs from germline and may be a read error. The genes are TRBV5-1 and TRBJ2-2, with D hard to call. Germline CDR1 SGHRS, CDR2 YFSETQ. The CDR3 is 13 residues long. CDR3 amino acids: CASSPENTGELFF. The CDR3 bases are TGTGCCAGCTCACCAGAGAACACCGGGGAGCTGTTTTTT.

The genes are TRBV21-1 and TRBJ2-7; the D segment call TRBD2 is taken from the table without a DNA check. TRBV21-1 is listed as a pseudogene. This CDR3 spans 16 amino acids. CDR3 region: CASSKRLAGGTYEQYF. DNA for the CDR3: TGTGCCAGCAGCAAAAGACTAGCGGGAGGGACCTACGAGCAGTACTTC.

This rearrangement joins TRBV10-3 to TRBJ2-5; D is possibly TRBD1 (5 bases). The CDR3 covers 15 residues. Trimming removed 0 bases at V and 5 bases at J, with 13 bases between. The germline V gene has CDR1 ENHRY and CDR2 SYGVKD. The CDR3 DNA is TGTGCCATCAGTGAGTCGAAGGGGAACAAGGAGACCCAGTACTTC. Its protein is CAISESKGNKETQYF.

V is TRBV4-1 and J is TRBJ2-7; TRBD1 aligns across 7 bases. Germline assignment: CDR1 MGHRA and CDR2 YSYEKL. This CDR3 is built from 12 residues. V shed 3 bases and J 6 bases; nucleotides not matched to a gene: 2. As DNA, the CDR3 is TGCGCCAGCAGCCACACAGGGGCCGAGCAGTACTTC. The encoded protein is CASSHTGAEQYF.

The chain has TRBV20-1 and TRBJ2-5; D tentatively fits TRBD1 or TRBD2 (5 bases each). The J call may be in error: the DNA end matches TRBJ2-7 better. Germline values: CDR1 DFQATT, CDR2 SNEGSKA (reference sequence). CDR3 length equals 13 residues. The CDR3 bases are TGCAGTGCGCCCGGGACGCCTTCCTACGAGCAGTACTTC. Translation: CSAPGTPSYEQYF.

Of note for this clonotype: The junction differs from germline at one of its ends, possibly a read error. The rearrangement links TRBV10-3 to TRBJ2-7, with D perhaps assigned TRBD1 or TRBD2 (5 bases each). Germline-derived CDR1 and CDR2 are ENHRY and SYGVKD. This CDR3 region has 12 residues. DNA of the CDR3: TGTGCCATCGGGGGACGAGACTACGGGCAGTACTTC. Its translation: CAIGGRDYGQYF.

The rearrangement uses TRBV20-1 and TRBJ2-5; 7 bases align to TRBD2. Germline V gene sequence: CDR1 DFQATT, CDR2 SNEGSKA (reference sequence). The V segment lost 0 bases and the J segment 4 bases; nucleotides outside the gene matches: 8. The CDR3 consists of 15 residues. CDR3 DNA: TGCAGTGCTAGAGATCCACTAGCGACCCGAGAGACCCAGTACTTC. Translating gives CSARDPLATRETQYF.